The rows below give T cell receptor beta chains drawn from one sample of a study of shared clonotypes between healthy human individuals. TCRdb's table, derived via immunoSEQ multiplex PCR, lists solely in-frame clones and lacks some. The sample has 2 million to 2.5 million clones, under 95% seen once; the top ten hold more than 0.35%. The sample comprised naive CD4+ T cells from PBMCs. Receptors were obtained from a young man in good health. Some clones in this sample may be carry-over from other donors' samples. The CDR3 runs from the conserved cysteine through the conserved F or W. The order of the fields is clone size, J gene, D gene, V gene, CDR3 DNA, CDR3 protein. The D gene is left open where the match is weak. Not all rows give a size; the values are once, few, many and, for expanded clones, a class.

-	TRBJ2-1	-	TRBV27	TGTGCCAGCAGTTACCGCCGGGACCCCGGGCATGAGCAGTTCTTC	CASSYRRDPGHEQFF
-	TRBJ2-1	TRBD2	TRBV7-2	TGTGCCAGCAGCTTTAGCGGGAGCTCCTACAATGAGCAGTTCTTC	CASSFSGSSYNEQFF
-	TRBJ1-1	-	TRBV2	TGTGCCAGCGACTCCCAAGGGAAAGCTTTCTTT	CASDSQGKAFF
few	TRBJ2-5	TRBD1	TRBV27	TGTGCCAGCAGTTGGGACAGGCAAGAGACCCAGTACTTC	CASSWDRQETQYF
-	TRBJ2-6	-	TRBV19	TGTGCCAGTGGGGGCTGGCCTCGAAGCTCTGGGGCCAACGTCCTGACTTTC	CASGGWPRSSGANVLTF
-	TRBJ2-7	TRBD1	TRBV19	TGTGCCAGTACCGGACAGGTCGGCTACGAGCAGTACTTC	CASTGQVGYEQYF
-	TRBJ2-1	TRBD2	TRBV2	TGTGCCAGCAGTGGGCGGGCTAGCGGTAACAATGAGCAGTTCTTC	CASSGRASGNNEQFF
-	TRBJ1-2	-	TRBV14	TGTGCCAGCAGCCAAGACGTGGATCGTTACTATGGCTACACCTTC	CASSQDVDRYYGYTF
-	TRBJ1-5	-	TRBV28	TGTGCCAGCAGTAGTAGGCAGTTCCCAACAGCCCAGCATTTT	CASSSRQFPTAQHF
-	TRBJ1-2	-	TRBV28	TGTGCCAGCAGCACAGGAGGGAGTAACTATGGCTACACCTTC	CASSTGGSNYGYTF
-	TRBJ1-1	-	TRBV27	TGTGCCAGCAGCCCTGGACAAACGATGAACACTGAAGCTTTCTTT	CASSPGQTMNTEAFF
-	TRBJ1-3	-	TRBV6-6	TGTGCCAGCAGTTACCCACAGACAGGTTCTGGAAACACCATATATTTT	CASSYPQTGSGNTIYF
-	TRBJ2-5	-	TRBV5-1	TGCGCCAGCAGGACCCAAATGGCAGAGACCCAGTACTTC	CASRTQMAETQYF
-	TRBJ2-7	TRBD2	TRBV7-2	TGTGCCAGCAGCTTAGCGGGAGGGCCCTACGAGCAGTACTTC	CASSLAGGPYEQYF
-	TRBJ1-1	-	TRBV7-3	TGTGCCAGCAGCTTAACGGCCACGGGGTTCACTGAAGCTTTCTTT	CASSLTATGFTEAFF
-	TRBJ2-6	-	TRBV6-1	TGTGCCAGCACCCCCGGGACACTTGGGGCCAACGTCCTGACTTTC	CASTPGTLGANVLTF
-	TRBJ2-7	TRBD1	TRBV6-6	TGTGCCAGCAGTTACTCAGGACAGGGGGTCTACGAGCAGTACTTC	CASSYSGQGVYEQYF
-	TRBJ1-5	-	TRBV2	TGTGCCAGCAATAGGGATAGCAATCAGCCCCAGCATTTT	CASNRDSNQPQHF
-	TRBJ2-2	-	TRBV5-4	TGTGCCAGCAGCGCATCGGTCGGGGCCGACACCGGGGAGCTGTTTTTT	CASSASVGADTGELFF
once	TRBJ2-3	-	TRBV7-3	TGTGCCAGCAGCCCCTCCCCGCTAGCCCCAGATACGCAGTATTTT	CASSPSPLAPDTQYF
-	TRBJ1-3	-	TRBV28	TGTGCCAGCAGGCAGGGAACCTCTGGAAACACCATATATTTT	CASRQGTSGNTIYF
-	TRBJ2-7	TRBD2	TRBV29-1	TGCAGCGTTCAGCGGGGAGGCCACGAGCAGTACTTC	CSVQRGGHEQYF
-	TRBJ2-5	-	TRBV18	TGTGCCAGCTCACCTCTCGAACAGGGGCCGGGAGGGACCCAGTACTTC	CASSPLEQGPGGTQYF
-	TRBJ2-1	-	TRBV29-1	TGCAGCGCCCAACCGGGGAGCAACAATGAGCAGTTCTTC	CSAQPGSNNEQFF
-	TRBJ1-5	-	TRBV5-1	TGCGCCAGCAGCTTGGAAGGGTACGGCCAGCCCCAGCATTTT	CASSLEGYGQPQHF
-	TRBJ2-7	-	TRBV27	TGTGCCAGGGAAGACTACGAGCAGTACTTC	CAREDYEQYF
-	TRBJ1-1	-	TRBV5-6	TGTGCCAGCAGCTTGCGCCAGGAAGCTTTCTTT	CASSLRQEAFF
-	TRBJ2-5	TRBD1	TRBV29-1	TGCAGCGTTGAGGACAGGGGGAACTTC	CSVEDRGNF
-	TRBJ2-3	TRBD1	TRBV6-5	TGTGCCAGCAGTGACGGACAGGGGGCCCCGTATTTT	CASSDGQGAPYF
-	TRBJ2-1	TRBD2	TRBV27	TGTGCCAGCAGTTCCAGGCCCCGGGGACTATTGGGGGAGCAGTTCTTC	CASSSRPRGLLGEQFF
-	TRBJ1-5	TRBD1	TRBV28	TGTGCCAGCAGCCCAGGGGGGACACCGAATAGCAATCAGCCCCAGCATTTT	CASSPGGTPNSNQPQHF